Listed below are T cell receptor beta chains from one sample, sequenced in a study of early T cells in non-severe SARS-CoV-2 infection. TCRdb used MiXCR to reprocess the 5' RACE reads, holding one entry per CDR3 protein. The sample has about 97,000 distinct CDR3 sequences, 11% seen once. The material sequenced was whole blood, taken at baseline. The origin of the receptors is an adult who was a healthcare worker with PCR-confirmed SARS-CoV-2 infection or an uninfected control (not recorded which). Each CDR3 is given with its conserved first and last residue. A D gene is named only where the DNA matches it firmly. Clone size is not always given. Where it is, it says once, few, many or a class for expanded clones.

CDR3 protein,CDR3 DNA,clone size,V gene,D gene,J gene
CASSPRGQGQGTEAFF,TGTGCCAGTAGCCCTAGAGGGCAGGGTCAAGGTACTGAAGCTTTCTTT,few,TRBV19,.,TRBJ1-1
CASSPDIWNTEAFF,TGTGCCAGCAGCCCGGACATTTGGAACACTGAAGCTTTCTTT,many,TRBV6-5,.,TRBJ1-1
CASGIIRGRGTYEQYF,TGTGCCAGTGGGATTATTAGAGGCAGGGGTACCTACGAGCAGTACTTC,many,TRBV27,.,TRBJ2-7
CASSAAGWETEAFF,TGTGCCAGCAGCGCAGCAGGCTGGGAGACTGAAGCTTTCTTT,few,TRBV7-2,.,TRBJ1-1
CASSLSPPYEQYF,TGTGCCAGCAGTTTATCGCCACCCTACGAGCAGTACTTC,many,TRBV27,.,TRBJ2-7
CASSISGTNTEAFF,TGCGCCAGCAGCATCTCCGGGACGAACACTGAAGCTTTCTTT,.,TRBV5-1,.,TRBJ1-1
CASVESSTDTQYF,TGTGCCAGTGTGGAGTCTAGCACAGATACGCAGTATTTT,many,TRBV18,.,TRBJ2-3
CASSWTSSGSGYTF,TGTGCCAGCAGCTGGACATCCTCGGGCTCCGGCTACACCTTC,few,TRBV11-2,.,TRBJ1-2
CASSQAADTTDTQYF,TGTGCCAGCAGCCAAGCGGCGGATACGACAGATACGCAGTATTTT,many,TRBV3-1,.,TRBJ2-3
CASSQGIRYEQYF,TGTGCCAGCAGCCAAGGGATTCGCTACGAGCAGTACTTC,.,TRBV3-1,.,TRBJ2-7
CASIELNTEAFF,TGTGCCAGCATCGAGTTGAACACTGAAGCTTTCTTT,.,TRBV2,.,TRBJ1-1
CASSPVPGGEMEQFF,TGTGCCAGCAGCCCAGTGCCGGGAGGGGAAATGGAGCAGTTCTTC,.,TRBV7-3,TRBD2,TRBJ2-1
CASSLAGTGFYGYTF,TGTGCCAGCTCATTAGCCGGGACAGGGTTCTATGGCTACACCTTC,many,TRBV18,TRBD1,TRBJ1-2
CASSLGLAGELFF,TGCGCCAGCAGCTTGGGGTTGGCCGGGGAGCTGTTTTTT,few,TRBV5-1,.,TRBJ2-2
CAIGRSTGRTYNEQFF,TGTGCCATCGGCCGGTCCACAGGGAGGACCTACAATGAGCAGTTCTTC,.,TRBV10-3,.,TRBJ2-1
CATSRVWGRGVYGYTF,TGTGCCACCAGCAGAGTATGGGGACGAGGGGTATATGGCTACACCTTC,.,TRBV15,.,TRBJ1-2
CTSSLEGRGLTDTQYF,TGCACCAGCAGCTTGGAGGGCAGGGGGCTAACAGATACGCAGTATTTT,.,TRBV5-1,TRBD1,TRBJ2-3
CASSVGQVLTNEQFF,TGCGCCAGCAGCGTGGGACAGGTCCTGACCAATGAGCAGTTCTTC,many,TRBV5-1,TRBD1,TRBJ2-1
CASSLVGDGETQYF,TGTGCCAGCAGCTTAGTCGGGGACGGGGAGACCCAGTACTTC,.,TRBV11-2,.,TRBJ2-5
CSVEVGPNTEAFF,TGCAGCGTTGAAGTGGGGCCGAACACTGAAGCTTTCTTT,many,TRBV29-1,.,TRBJ1-1
CSVESEGGKTQYF,TGCAGCGTTGAATCCGAAGGCGGGAAGACCCAGTACTTC,.,TRBV29-1,.,TRBJ2-5
CASSLGTQAGTPFGETQYF,TGTGCCAGCAGCTTGGGCACACAGGCTGGGACGCCGTTCGGAGAGACCCAGTACTTC,many,TRBV5-5,.,TRBJ2-5
CASSQEGRGLYEQYF,TGTGCCAGCAGCCAAGAGGGGAGGGGATTATACGAGCAGTACTTC,few,TRBV3-1,TRBD2,TRBJ2-7
CASSIASGGGHNEQFF,TGTGCCAGTAGTATAGCATCGGGGGGAGGGCACAATGAGCAGTTCTTC,few,TRBV19,TRBD2,TRBJ2-1
CAWSVSNYEQYF,TGTGCCTGGAGTGTATCCAACTACGAGCAGTACTTC,few,TRBV30,.,TRBJ2-7
CSARQAYLYNEQFF,TGCAGTGCTCGACAGGCGTATCTCTACAATGAGCAGTTCTTC,few,TRBV20-1,.,TRBJ2-1
CASSYARYTEAFF,TGTGCCAGCAGTTACGCCAGATACACTGAAGCTTTCTTT,.,TRBV6-2/TRBV6-3,.,TRBJ1-1
CASSQPDGDRTDTQYF,TGTGCCAGCAGCCAACCCGACGGGGATAGAACAGATACGCAGTATTTT,.,TRBV4-2,.,TRBJ2-3
CSEGGRETQYF,TGCAGCGAAGGGGGTCGAGAGACCCAGTACTTC,many,TRBV29-1,.,TRBJ2-5
CASSQGPDSHNEQFF,TGTGCCAGCAGCCAGGGGCCGGACAGTCACAATGAGCAGTTCTTC,.,TRBV3-1,.,TRBJ2-1
CASSMTGNQPQHF,TGTGCCAGTAGTATGACGGGGAATCAGCCCCAGCATTTT,.,TRBV19,.,TRBJ1-5
CASGSDRVDGNTIYF,TGTGCTAGTGGCTCGGACAGGGTTGATGGAAACACCATATATTTT,.,TRBV12-5,TRBD1,TRBJ1-3
CASSLETGSYEQYF,TGCGCCAGCAGCTTGGAGACAGGTTCCTACGAGCAGTACTTC,.,TRBV5-1,.,TRBJ2-7
CASRNDGRISYEQYF,TGTGCCAGCAGAAACGACGGACGCATTTCCTACGAGCAGTACTTC,few,TRBV28,.,TRBJ2-7
CASSLTVIYTQYF,TGTGCCAGCAGCTTGACTGTTATTTATACGCAGTATTTT,few,TRBV5-8,.,TRBJ2-3
CASSPRQGNYGYTF,TGTGCCAGCAGTCCCCGACAGGGGAACTATGGCTACACCTTC,.,TRBV27,TRBD1,TRBJ1-2
CAISEQWDRESGYTF,TGTGCCATCAGTGAGCAATGGGACAGGGAATCTGGCTACACCTTC,few,TRBV10-3,TRBD1,TRBJ1-2
CSATSRKGREKLFF,TGCAGTGCTACCTCCCGCAAAGGGAGAGAAAAACTGTTTTTT,few,TRBV20-1,.,TRBJ1-4
CASSVGLAGWLGEQFF,TGTGCCAGCAGCGTGGGACTAGCGGGGTGGTTAGGTGAGCAGTTCTTC,.,TRBV9,TRBD2,TRBJ2-1
CASSQKGYGRANEQYF,TGTGCCAGCAGCCAGAAGGGCTACGGGAGGGCCAACGAGCAGTACTTC,.,TRBV7-9,TRBD2,TRBJ2-7
CASSPGTPGTDTQYF,TGTGCCAGCAGCCCGGGGACTCCTGGCACAGATACGCAGTATTTT,.,TRBV7-9,.,TRBJ2-3
CASSSGTSGVQETQYF,TGTGCCAGCAGCTCCGGGACTAGCGGGGTCCAAGAGACCCAGTACTTC,.,TRBV7-9,TRBD2,TRBJ2-5
CASSFRDEETQYF,TGTGCCAGCAGCTTCAGGGACGAAGAGACCCAGTACTTC,many,TRBV13,.,TRBJ2-5
CASSGNGLGELFF,TGTGCCAGCAGTGGCAACGGACTGGGGGAGCTGTTTTTT,.,TRBV2,.,TRBJ2-2
CASSSPGQGTDEQYF,TGTGCCAGCAGTTCCCCGGGACAGGGGACGGACGAGCAGTACTTC,few,TRBV6-2/TRBV6-3,TRBD1,TRBJ2-7
CASSYVAANTGELFF,TGTGCCAGCAGTTACGTAGCGGCGAACACCGGGGAGCTGTTTTTT,many,TRBV6-6,.,TRBJ2-2
CASSQRGTNEKLFF,TGTGCCAGCAGCCAGCGGGGGACCAATGAAAAACTGTTTTTT,.,TRBV3-1,.,TRBJ1-4